These T cell receptor beta chains were read from a single sample in a study of T cells in localized non-small cell lung cancer. The data were produced by immunoSEQ multiplex PCR, yet TCRdb's version contains in-frame clones alone and is incomplete. The data hold roughly 20,000 clones, with about 89% observed a single time. The specimen comprised peripheral blood, sampled before any cancer treatment. These receptors originate from an older male donor with stage I lung adenocarcinoma. Both conserved end residues are part of each CDR3. D genes are given only for firm matches. The size of a clone is reported for some rows only, either as once, few or many, or as a class for expanded clones.

j_call | d_call | clone_size | v_call | cdr3_aa | cdr3_nt
TRBJ2-1 | TRBD1 | . | TRBV7-6 | CASSPGTAYNEQFF | TGTGCCAGCAGCCCCGGGACAGCATACAATGAGCAGTTCTTC
TRBJ2-1 | TRBD2 | . | TRBV28 | CASSFTAGGYNEQFF | TGTGCCAGCAGTTTTACCGCGGGAGGATACAATGAGCAGTTCTTC
TRBJ1-1 | . | . | TRBV5-5 | CASSLEPNTEAFF | TGTGCCAGCAGCTTGGAACCGAACACTGAAGCTTTCTTT
TRBJ1-2 | . | once | TRBV15 | CATSSPTYLNYGYTF | TGTGCCACCAGCAGCCCTACCTACCTCAACTATGGCTACACCTTC
TRBJ1-4 | TRBD1 | . | TRBV7-9 | CASSRGTANEKLFF | TGTGCCAGCAGCCGAGGGACAGCTAATGAAAAACTGTTTTTT
TRBJ2-7 | TRBD1 | . | TRBV18 | CASSGQGVRDEQYF | TGTGCCAGCTCAGGACAGGGAGTGCGTGATGAGCAGTACTTC
TRBJ1-2 | . | . | TRBV7-2 | CASSLAGRQGGYTF | TGTGCCAGCAGCTTAGCCGGCAGGCAAGGTGGCTACACCTTC
TRBJ1-1 | . | . | TRBV25-1 | CASLSQRNTEAFF | TGTGCCAGCCTATCCCAACGGAACACTGAAGCTTTCTTT
TRBJ2-3 | . | . | TRBV9 | CASSPGFTDTQYF | TGTGCCAGCAGCCCTGGGTTTACAGATACGCAGTATTTT
TRBJ2-1 | TRBD2 | . | TRBV9 | CASSVGTSVNEQFF | TGTGCCAGCAGCGTAGGGACTAGCGTTAATGAGCAGTTCTTC
TRBJ2-6 | . | once | TRBV4-1 | CASSQEPLQVSGANVLTF | TGCGCCAGCAGCCAAGAACCACTTCAGGTCTCTGGGGCCAACGTCCTGACTTTC
TRBJ1-5 | . | . | TRBV30 | CAWSPGGHQPQHF | TGTGCCTGGAGTCCGGGGGGTCATCAGCCCCAGCATTTT
TRBJ2-2 | . | . | TRBV4-1 | CASSQQTGTAGELFF | TGCGCCAGCAGCCAACAAACAGGGACGGCCGGGGAGCTGTTTTTT
TRBJ1-2 | TRBD1 | . | TRBV20-1 | CSADQGVGYTF | TGCAGTGCTGACCAGGGGGTTGGCTACACCTTC
TRBJ1-1 | TRBD1 | . | TRBV5-1 | CASSPGQGGLNTEAFF | TGCGCCAGCAGCCCGGGACAGGGGGGCCTGAACACTGAAGCTTTCTTT
TRBJ2-3 | . | once | TRBV4-1 | CASSRTRGTDTQYF | TGCGCCAGCAGCCGCACAAGGGGGACAGATACGCAGTATTTT
TRBJ2-5 | . | . | TRBV6-6 | CASSYVGGGGETQYF | TGTGCCAGCAGTTACGTCGGCGGGGGCGGGGAGACCCAGTACTTC
TRBJ1-5 | . | . | TRBV28 | CASSLADDYSNQPQHF | TGTGCCAGCAGTTTAGCGGACGACTATAGCAATCAGCCCCAGCATTTT
TRBJ1-6 | . | . | TRBV6-5 | CASSYVGWESPLHF | TGTGCCAGCAGTTACGTGGGTTGGGAGTCACCCCTCCACTTT
TRBJ1-1 | . | few | TRBV29-1 | CSVRHRNTEAFF | TGCAGCGTAAGACATCGGAACACTGAAGCTTTCTTT